The 9 T cell receptor beta chains in this list originate from one sample, sequenced in a study of shared clonotypes between healthy human individuals. The naive CD8 population came from CD45RO-negative cells selected for CCR7, without terminally differentiated effector memory CD45RA+ cells. Libraries were prepared by immunoSEQ multiplex PCR; TCRdb keeps only in-frame clonotypes and omits some of them. The data hold approximately 740,000 clones, with around 92% observed a single time. Sequencing input: naive CD8+ T cells sorted from blood. Receptors originate from a man aged 30-40 years in good health.

This clone was seen only a few times. J is TRBJ1-2 and V is TRBV7-9, with TRBD1 matching 11 bases. The CDR3 totals 15 residues. CDR1 SEHNR and CDR2 FQNEAQ come from the germline V gene (reference sequence). The ends lost 4 bases at V and 7 bases at J; junction bases unmatched: 8. CDR3 sequence: CASSSPDRGLFGYTF. The CDR3 DNA reads as TGTGCCAGCAGCTCCCCGGACAGGGGGCTTTTTGGCTACACCTTC.

The CDR3 region is CASSNQSRASYGYTF. CDR3 bases: TGTGCCAGCAGCAACCAGAGTCGGGCCTCCTATGGCTACACCTTC. The gene calls are TRBV27 and TRBJ1-2; the D is unclear. This CDR3 spans 15 amino acids. The V and J ends lost 6 bases and 4 bases respectively, with 18 bases between them. Germline V lookup: CDR1 MNHEY, CDR2 SMNVEV (reference sequence).

The chain employs TRBV11-2 and TRBJ1-1; D may be TRBD1 (5 bases). The CDR3 length is 15 residues. Deletions cut 4 bases from V and 1 base from J, with 13 bases between. Germline lookup yields CDR1 SGHAT and CDR2 FQNNGV. For the CDR3, the DNA is TGTGCCAGCAGCTCGGGACCCCGGGGGAACACTGAAGCTTTCTTT. Its translation is CASSSGPRGNTEAFF.

This clone was seen once. V is TRBV5-1 and J is TRBJ2-1, with D maybe TRBD2 (6 bases). The length of the CDR3 is 16 residues. V was clipped by 0 bases and J by 0 bases, with 10 bases between them. Per germline, CDR1 SGHRS and CDR2 YFSETQ. The CDR3 protein is CASSLEARDSYNEQFF. As DNA, the CDR3 is TGCGCCAGCAGCTTGGAGGCGCGGGACTCCTACAATGAGCAGTTCTTC.

In this sample, this clone turned up once. The chain is built from TRBV9 and TRBJ2-1, with TRBD2 matching 8 bases. V shed 0 bases, J shed 5 bases, and the junction held 4 bases outside the gene matches. This CDR3 contains 15 residues. The V gene's germline CDR1 is SGDLS and CDR2 YYNGEE. CDR3 nucleotide sequence: TGTGCCAGCAGCGTAGCTAGCGGGCTAAACAATGAGCAGTTCTTC. Residues: CASSVASGLNNEQFF.

The chain combines TRBV7-9 with TRBJ2-7; 8 bases fit TRBD2. This CDR3 has 14 amino acids. Germline CDR1 and CDR2: SEHNR and FQNEAQ (reference sequence). V gave up 1 base and J gave up 3 bases; unmatched junction bases: 2. The CDR3 region is CASSLVLADYEQYF. CDR3 DNA: TGTGCCAGCAGCTTAGTACTAGCGGACTACGAGCAGTACTTC. Drawing the rest from reference TRBV7-9 and TRBJ2-7, the complete variable domain is DTGVSQNPRHKITKRGQNVTFRCDPISEHNRLYWYRQTLGQGPEFLTYFQNEAQLEKSRLLSDRFSAERPKGSFSTLEIQRTEQGDSAMYLCASSLVLADYEQYFGPGTRLTVT.

Details on this clone: The junction shows a germline mismatch at one end, possibly a read error. The chain recombines TRBV27 with TRBJ2-3; 7 bases match TRBD1. The germline gives CDR1 MNHEY, CDR2 SMNVEV (reference sequence). The CDR3 loop spans 10 amino acids. The CDR3 sequence is CARRTGTQYF. CDR3 nucleotides: TGTGCCAGAAGGACAGGTACGCAGTATTTT.

The chain recombines TRBV7-9 with TRBJ2-4; no clear D. Germline V gives CDR1 SEHNR, CDR2 FQNEAQ (reference sequence). This CDR3 has 12 amino acids. Trimming removed 3 bases from V and 3 bases from J, with 3 bases in between. In DNA, the CDR3 is TGTGCCAGCAGCTTGGACAAAAACATTCAGTACTTC. Its protein product is CASSLDKNIQYF.

This clone came up once. The rearrangement links TRBV7-9 to TRBJ1-2; 7 nucleotides agree with TRBD1. CDR1 SEHNR and CDR2 FQNEAQ come from the germline V gene (reference sequence). The J segment lost 5 bases and the V segment lost 3 bases, leaving 6 bases of the junction unmatched. The CDR3 length is 14 residues. CDR3 loop: CASSFGDSGYGYTF. As DNA, the CDR3 is TGTGCCAGCAGCTTTGGGGACAGCGGTTATGGCTACACCTTC.